Below, 30 T cell receptor beta chains from the same sample are listed, as sequenced in a study of beta chain features in type 1 diabetes. Study conclusions and caveats: Among patients with Type 1 diabetes, TCRB CDR3s were moderately but significantly shorter in every one of the four CD4+ subsets.

Antigens for these TCRs are unknown. Since all of the isolated RNA was reverse transcribed, expressed TCRB transcripts were what got sequenced. This table comes from immunoSEQ multiplex PCR, and its TCRdb copy is limited to in-frame clones, with some not included. There are 300,000 to 450,000 clones in the sample; over 8.5% occur only once, and about 0.63% lies in the top ten. Material: central memory CD4+ T cells from blood. The receptors here all came from a man in his thirties or forties with type 1 diabetes.

This clone came up a few times. This sequence joins TRBV6-1 and TRBJ2-7; TRBD1 agrees at 10 bases. The CDR3 spans 14 residues. Germline V lookup: CDR1 MNHNS, CDR2 SASEGT. Germline trimming cut 6 bases from V and 6 bases from J; bases unmatched to any gene: 8. The DNA for the CDR3 is TGTGCCAGCAGCGCACCGGGACAGGGGCCCGAGCAGTACTTC. Translation gives CASSAPGQGPEQYF.

This clone was seen a handful of times. The chain's CDR3 is CASSTLAGGPSEQFF. The CDR3 DNA is TGTGCCAGCAGTACACTAGCGGGAGGGCCGAGTGAGCAGTTCTTC. The genes are TRBV27 and TRBJ2-1; TRBD2 aligns across 13 bases. This CDR3 comprises 15 residues. The junction had 7 bases not matched to a gene; V was cut back by 5 bases and J by 9 bases. CDR1 and CDR2 from the germline V gene are MNHEY and SMNVEV (reference sequence).

The chain joins TRBV11-1 to TRBJ1-1; 7 bases are a match to TRBD1. V trimming: 3 bases; J trimming: 4 bases; junction bases outside the gene matches: 5. CDR1 and CDR2 (germline): SGHAT, FQDESV (reference sequence). This CDR3 region has 14 residues. The CDR3 loop is CASSFTGQVTEAFF. The CDR3 DNA reads as TGTGCCAGCAGCTTTACCGGACAGGTCACTGAAGCTTTCTTT.

This clone showed up just a few times. The genes are TRBV7-3 and TRBJ2-2; no clear D gene. V was pared by 5 bases and J by 3 bases, with 10 bases between. The germline gives CDR1 SGHTA, CDR2 FQGTGA. The CDR3 sequence is 14 residues long. This chain's CDR3 is CASSRIRDTGELFF. The CDR3 DNA is TGTGCCAGCAGCCGTATCCGGGACACCGGGGAGCTGTTTTTT.

This clone was seen a few times. This chain connects TRBV11-3 to TRBJ2-1, with D tentatively TRBD2 (6 bases). The CDR3 runs to 13 residues. V lost 2 bases to trimming and J lost 12 bases, with 14 bases between them. Germline loops: CDR1 SGHNT, CDR2 YENEEA. CDR3 amino acids: CASSLTSTTSQFF. The CDR3 region has the DNA TGTGCCAGCAGCTTAACTAGCACCACCTCGCAGTTCTTC.

In its sample, this clone was seen a few times. The chain employs TRBV29-1 and TRBJ2-3; 7 bases align to TRBD2. Unmatched junction bases numbered 6, after V lost 1 base and J lost 2 bases. Looked up from germline, CDR1 is SQVTM and CDR2 is ANQGSEA. The CDR3 length is 15 residues. CDR3 coding DNA: TGCAGCGTTGAAGGTTCTAGCGGACTCACAGATACGCAGTATTTT. It encodes CSVEGSSGLTDTQYF.

This CDR3 is CASSSHDTYEQYF. Written as DNA, the CDR3 is TGTGCCAGCAGTTCGCACGACACCTACGAGCAGTACTTC. The chain joins TRBV28 to TRBJ2-7, with D hard to call. Per the germline V gene, CDR1 is MDHEN and CDR2 is SYDVKM. V was clipped by 4 bases and J by 2 bases, with 9 bases between them. This CDR3 comprises 13 residues. Based on the CDR3 plus reference TRBV28 and TRBJ2-7, the full variable domain is DVKVTQSSRYLVKRTGEKVFLECVQDMDHENMFWYRQDPGLGLRLIYFSYDVKMKEKGDIPEGYSVSREKKERFSLILESASTNQTSMYLCASSSHDTYEQYFGPGTRLTVT.

The chain combines TRBV29-1 with TRBJ2-7; 13 positions agree with TRBD2. The CDR3 length is 14 residues. The V segment lost 4 bases and the J segment 5 bases; nucleotides outside the gene matches: 5. Germline V gene sequence: CDR1 SQVTM, CDR2 ANQGSEA. The CDR3 region has the DNA TGCAGCGTTGTACTAGCGGGAGGGATGAACGAGCAGTACTTC. Its translation: CSVVLAGGMNEQYF.

This clone has only one observation. The rearrangement joins TRBV7-3 to TRBJ2-5, with D uncertain. The germline V gene encodes CDR1 SGHTA and CDR2 FQGTGA. Trimming shortened V by 0 bases and J by 5 bases, and 10 bases separated the two germline ends. The CDR3 consists of 14 residues. The DNA of the CDR3 is TGTGCCAGCAGCTTAACTCTCGCTAAGGAGACCCAGTACTTC. The encoded protein is CASSLTLAKETQYF.

This clone showed up just a few times. The chain employs TRBV6-6 and TRBJ1-5, with TRBD1 matching over 9 bases. With V trimmed by 4 bases and J by 1 base, 5 bases remained unmatched. In germline, CDR1 is MNHNY, CDR2 SVGAGI (reference sequence). CDR3 length: 16 amino acids. Written as DNA, the CDR3 is TGTGCCAGCAGTTTATACGACAGGGGGAGCAATCAGCCCCAGCATTTT. This translates into CASSLYDRGSNQPQHF.

Written as DNA, the CDR3 is TGTGCCAGCAGGGACGGAGGCACAGATACGCAGTATTTT. This gives the protein CASRDGGTDTQYF. The chain has TRBV6-6 and TRBJ2-3; unclear D gene. The V end lost 6 bases, the J end lost 1 base, and 8 bases lay between the germline ends. The CDR3 totals 13 residues. Germline CDR1 and CDR2: MNHNY and SVGAGI (reference sequence).

This clone was counted at least ten times. Other DNA sequences in this specimen translate into the identical CDR3. V gene TRBV5-4 combines with J gene TRBJ2-5; tentatively, D is TRBD1 (5 bases). The CDR3 runs to 14 residues. The ends were cut back, 0 bases at V and 1 base at J, with 7 bases in the middle. The germline CDR1 and CDR2 sequences are SGHNT and YYREEE (reference sequence). DNA of the CDR3: TGTGCCAGCAGCTTGGGACAGACCCAAGAGACCCAGTACTTC. It translates to CASSLGQTQETQYF.

This clone came up many times. The chain couples TRBV14 to TRBJ2-6, with D tentatively TRBD1 (6 bases). Germline V gives CDR1 SGHDN, CDR2 FVKESK. The CDR3 runs to 18 residues. V was clipped by 3 bases and J by 1 base, with 16 bases between them. In DNA, the CDR3 is TGTGCCAGCAGCCAGATACAGGGTAGGGCTTCTGGGGCCAACGTCCTGACTTTC. This translates into CASSQIQGRASGANVLTF.

At least ten counts were recorded for this clone. V and J are TRBV9 and TRBJ1-1; 11 bases align to TRBD1. From germline, CDR1 is SGDLS and CDR2 YYNGEE. The CDR3 spans 17 residues. The trim removed 3 bases at V and 3 bases at J, leaving 10 bases unmatched. CDR3 in amino acids: CASSGGGTGGKYTEAFF. Here the CDR3 DNA reads TGTGCCAGCAGCGGTGGCGGGACAGGGGGTAAATACACTGAAGCTTTCTTT.

The chain employs TRBV7-9 and TRBJ2-3; no firm D call. The V end lost 1 base, the J end lost 5 bases, and 13 bases lay between the germline ends. The germline V gene encodes CDR1 SEHNR and CDR2 FQNEAQ (reference sequence). The CDR3 is 15 amino acids. The CDR3 region is CASSLVPERQDTQYF. The CDR3 nucleotides read TGTGCCAGCAGCTTAGTGCCCGAGCGTCAAGATACGCAGTATTTT.

V usage is TRBV29-1 and J usage is TRBJ2-2; TRBD1 aligns across 8 bases. With 0 bases clipped from V and 5 bases from J, the junction kept 2 bases outside the gene matches. Germline CDR1 SQVTM, CDR2 ANQGSEA. This CDR3 spans 14 amino acids. As DNA, the CDR3 is TGCAGCGTTGAAGAGGGACAGGTGACCGGGGAGCTGTTTTTT. Translated, it gives CSVEEGQVTGELFF.

This clone has only a few counts. This sequence joins TRBV28 and TRBJ1-5; no clear D. Trimming took off 2 bases at V and 0 bases at J, with 2 bases between the two ends. Per germline, CDR1 MDHEN and CDR2 SYDVKM. This CDR3 has 13 residues. This CDR3 is CASSLDSNQPQHF. In nucleotides, the CDR3 is TGTGCCAGCAGTTTAGATAGCAATCAGCCCCAGCATTTT. The complete variable domain, with remaining parts taken from reference TRBV28 and TRBJ1-5, reads DVKVTQSSRYLVKRTGEKVFLECVQDMDHENMFWYRQDPGLGLRLIYFSYDVKMKEKGDIPEGYSVSREKKERFSLILESASTNQTSMYLCASSLDSNQPQHFGDGTRLSIL.

The chain joins TRBV5-1 to TRBJ2-7; unclear D gene. Per germline, CDR1 SGHRS and CDR2 YFSETQ. V was cut by 2 bases and J by 1 base, with 10 bases left in between. This CDR3 is built from 14 residues. CDR3: CASSFLSVSYEQYF. CDR3 DNA: TGCGCCAGCAGCTTCTTGTCAGTTTCCTACGAGCAGTACTTC.

The chain recombines TRBV6-5 with TRBJ2-7; D perhaps matches TRBD1 (6 bases). CDR3 length equals 13 residues. Germline V gene sequence: CDR1 MNHEY, CDR2 SVGAGI. V was shortened by 6 bases and J by 7 bases, with 16 bases between the two germline ends. CDR3 sequence: CASSDQRGTEQYF. Here the CDR3 DNA reads TGTGCCAGCAGCGATCAGAGGGGGACAGAGCAGTACTTC.

This clone was seen only a few times. The rearrangement links TRBV4-1 to TRBJ2-1, with a possible D match to TRBD1 (5 bases). Germline loops: CDR1 MGHRA, CDR2 YSYEKL. The length of the CDR3 is 11 residues. The germline V and J ends were trimmed by 6 bases and 10 bases, with 10 bases remaining between them. The CDR3 spells CASRSYREQFF. The CDR3 DNA sequence: TGCGCCAGCAGATCCTACAGGGAGCAGTTCTTC.

This clone occurred many times. CDR3 amino acids: CAISSTGSNTEAFF. The CDR3, as DNA: TGTGCCATCAGCTCGACAGGGTCCAACACTGAAGCTTTCTTT. The rearrangement uses TRBV10-3 and TRBJ1-1, with TRBD1 matching over 7 bases. Germline V gives CDR1 ENHRY, CDR2 SYGVKD. The CDR3 covers 14 residues. V lost 6 bases, J lost 2 bases, and 6 bases stayed unmatched.

This clone occurred a few times. The J gene is TRBJ1-4, the V gene TRBV28, with D perhaps matching TRBD1 (5 bases). Germline V CDR1 and CDR2: MDHEN, SYDVKM. V lost 5 bases and J lost 5, with 12 bases in between. The CDR3 has 14 residues. This CDR3 is CASSAQGLNEKLFF. CDR3 nucleotides: TGTGCCAGCAGTGCCCAGGGATTAAATGAAAAACTGTTTTTT. Variable domain in full (rest from reference TRBV28 and TRBJ1-4): DVKVTQSSRYLVKRTGEKVFLECVQDMDHENMFWYRQDPGLGLRLIYFSYDVKMKEKGDIPEGYSVSREKKERFSLILESASTNQTSMYLCASSAQGLNEKLFFGSGTQLSVL.

This clone was counted a few times. The chain joins TRBV2 to TRBJ1-2; 8 bases map to TRBD1. V dropped 3 bases and J dropped 7; count of bases not matched to a gene: 4. The CDR3 runs to 13 residues. CDR1 and CDR2 (germline): SNHLY, FYNNEI. The CDR3 loop reads CASSETGVPGYTF. The CDR3 DNA follows: TGTGCCAGCAGTGAGACAGGGGTTCCTGGCTACACCTTC.

This clone was detected only a few times. The CDR3 region is CARRDVTGQNEQFF. The CDR3 nucleotides read TGTGCCAGAAGGGATGTCACAGGGCAGAATGAGCAGTTCTTC. The chain links TRBV5-3 to TRBJ2-1; D might be TRBD1 (6 bases). Being an ORF, TRBV5-3 has a function that is uncertain. The CDR3 extends over 14 amino acids. V gave up 5 bases and J gave up 7 bases, with 16 bases separating them.

The rearrangement uses TRBV6-1 and TRBJ1-3, with D possibly matching TRBD1 (5 bases). Germline V gene sequence: CDR1 MNHNS, CDR2 SASEGT. There are 17 residues in the CDR3. Between the trimmed V and J ends, which lost 0 bases and 2 bases, there was a span of 14 bases. This chain's CDR3 is CASSEAGPGSTGNTIYF. The DNA for the CDR3 is TGTGCCAGCAGTGAAGCGGGGCCGGGTTCAACTGGAAACACCATATATTTT.

In its sample, this clone was seen a few times. The chain joins TRBV19 to TRBJ2-1; the D is unclear. In germline, CDR1 is LNHDA, CDR2 SQIVND (reference sequence). The CDR3 totals 11 residues. Trimming shortened V by 7 bases and J by 9 bases, and 10 bases separated the two germline ends. The CDR3 is CASNLNREQFF. As DNA, the CDR3 is TGTGCCAGTAATTTAAATCGTGAGCAGTTCTTC.

This clone was seen many times. V gene TRBV15 combines with J gene TRBJ2-1, with a possible D match to TRBD2 (6 bases). Trimming took off 8 bases at V and 5 bases at J, with 22 bases between the two ends. This CDR3 is built from 16 residues. Germline V gene lookup returns CDR1 LNHNV and CDR2 YYDKDF (reference sequence). The CDR3, as DNA: TGTGCCACCGGGGATATAGCGGAGAAGGATCACAATGAGCAGTTCTTC. Protein product: CATGDIAEKDHNEQFF.

This chain links TRBV28 with TRBJ2-7, with TRBD2 matching over 10 bases. Trimming took 5 bases from V and 2 from J; bases not matched to a gene: 3. The CDR3 loop spans 14 amino acids. CDR1 and CDR2 from the germline V gene are MDHEN and SYDVKM. CDR3 DNA: TGTGCCAGCAGTCTAGCGGGAGCGACCTACGAGCAGTACTTC. Its protein product is CASSLAGATYEQYF.

In this sample, this clone turned up a few times. The chain uses TRBV6-5 and TRBJ2-5; no reliable D call. The CDR3 length is 10 residues. CDR1 is MNHEY and CDR2 is SVGAGI in the germline V gene. V was trimmed by 6 bases and J by 4 bases, leaving 3 bases between them. Written as DNA, the CDR3 is TGTGCCAGCAGGGCAGAGACCCAGTACTTC. Translating it yields CASRAETQYF.

This clone occurred a few times. The chain recombines TRBV13 with TRBJ1-1; TRBD1 might be the D (6 bases). CDR1 and CDR2 from the germline V gene are PRHDT and FYEKMQ (reference sequence). Trimming took 6 bases from V and 4 from J, leaving 12 bases between them. This CDR3 is built from 13 residues. The CDR3 spells CASRKGESTEAFF. The CDR3 DNA is TGTGCCAGCAGGAAGGGGGAAAGCACTGAAGCTTTCTTT. Full variable domain (outside the CDR3, taken from reference TRBV13 and TRBJ1-1): AAGVIQSPRHLIKEKRETATLKCYPIPRHDTVYWYQQGPGQDPQFLISFYEKMQSDKGSIPDRFSAQQFSDYHSELNMSSLELGDSALYFCASRKGESTEAFFGQGTRLTVV.